One sample yielded the 4 T cell receptor beta chains listed below, sequenced in a study of a mutant IDH1 vaccine in newly diagnosed glioma. The time point denotes: week 23, last vaccination. It was 300 ug of mutant IDH1 20-mer peptide that made up each vaccine dose, given with topical imiquimod. The repertoire was sequenced with immunoSEQ multiplex PCR; TCRdb's copy has only in-frame clones and lacks some. The table shows tens of thousands of clones, with 80% occurring only once. Their recognized antigens are unknown. The material was PBMCs, obtained from a glioma patient whose treatment included an IDH1 peptide vaccine. These receptors all stem from a man in his forties or fifties with glioma.

This rearrangement joins TRBV7-9 to TRBJ2-1; 9 bases match TRBD2. Germline loops: CDR1 SEHNR, CDR2 FQNEAQ (reference sequence). This CDR3 spans 15 amino acids. After removal of 3 bases from V and 6 bases from J, the junction contained 6 bases not matched to a gene. In DNA, the CDR3 is TGTGCCAGCAGCTTGCTAGCGGGGAAAACCAATGAGCAGTTCTTC. Translating gives CASSLLAGKTNEQFF.

The rearrangement joins TRBV6-5 to TRBJ1-1, with D possibly matching TRBD1 (5 bases). Germline V gene sequence: CDR1 MNHEY, CDR2 SVGAGI. This CDR3 region has 16 residues. Trimming shortened V by 4 bases and J by 0 bases, and 15 bases separated the two germline ends. CDR3 sequence reads: CASSFGGGVMNTEAFF. The DNA for the CDR3 is TGTGCCAGCAGTTTCGGTGGGGGAGTGATGAACACTGAAGCTTTCTTT.

This clone has a single count. The chain combines TRBV2 with TRBJ1-3; the D gene is possibly TRBD1 (5 bases). Germline assignment: CDR1 SNHLY and CDR2 FYNNEI. The V and J ends lost 4 bases and 4 bases respectively, with 11 bases between them. This CDR3 spans 14 amino acids. The CDR3 spells CASSVGGSGNTIYF. In nucleotides, the CDR3 is TGTGCCAGCAGTGTGGGGGGTTCCGGAAACACCATATATTTT.

Points on this clone: Mismatch with germline at one junction end may stem from a read error. The J gene is TRBJ2-7, the V gene TRBV10-3; D uncertain. The germline gives CDR1 ENHRY, CDR2 SYGVKD. CDR3 size: 11 residues. The CDR3 DNA is TGTGCCATCAGTGATTCCTCCGAGCAGTACTTC. Translation gives CAISDSSEQYF.